The 7 T cell receptor beta chains below all came from one sample that was sequenced in a study of T-cell reconstitution after alpha-beta-depleted transplantation in children. As it was prepared, the TCRbeta library received unique molecular identifiers. TCRdb re-called the PCR reads through MiXCR, storing one row per CDR3 protein. The sample comprises approximately 500,000 distinct CDR3 sequences, 25% to 30% of which are singletons, and approximately 33% rests with the top ten. The specimen was PBMCs, collected before TCRalphabeta/CD19-depleted stem cell transplant. All receptors derive from a boy under two years old with Wiskott-Aldrich syndrome, due to receive a stem cell transplant.

This clonotype occurred a few times. The chain uses TRBV28 and TRBJ2-1; TRBD2 agrees at 11 bases. Trimming removed 5 bases from V and 10 bases from J; junction bases left unmatched: 4. Germline lookup yields CDR1 MDHEN and CDR2 SYDVKM. CDR3 length: 13 amino acids. The CDR3 DNA is TGTGCCAGCAGTCTGGGACTAGCGGACGAGCAGTTCTTC. This translates into CASSLGLADEQFF.

This clonotype has more than one count but fewer than ten. The chain links TRBV5-1 to TRBJ2-7; no clear D. The germline gives CDR1 SGHRS, CDR2 YFSETQ. This CDR3 contains 14 residues. Between the trimmed V and J ends, which lost 1 base and 1 base, there was a span of 9 bases. The chain's CDR3 is CASSLNAGSYEQYF. The DNA for the CDR3 is TGCGCCAGCAGCTTGAATGCAGGTTCCTACGAGCAGTACTTC.

This clonotype appeared once. V usage is TRBV11-2 and J usage is TRBJ2-1, with unresolved D. Between the trimmed V and J ends, which lost 3 bases and 4 bases, there was a span of 19 bases. Germline V gene lookup returns CDR1 SGHAT and CDR2 FQNNGV. The CDR3 is made up of 17 amino acids. Here the CDR3 DNA reads TGTGCCAGCAGCTTCCTGGGGTTTGGCACAACTTACAATGAGCAGTTCTTC. Translating gives CASSFLGFGTTYNEQFF.

This clonotype was seen only a few times. The gene calls are TRBV7-9 and TRBJ2-6, with TRBD2 as a possible D gene (5 bases). The CDR3 has 15 residues. Per the germline V gene, CDR1 is SEHNR and CDR2 is FQNEAQ (reference sequence). V lost 1 base and J 2 bases, leaving 6 bases between the germline ends. CDR3 DNA: TGTGCCAGCAGCTTAGACGGGGCTGGGGCCAACGTCCTGACTTTC. Translation: CASSLDGAGANVLTF. The full variable domain, in which reference TRBV7-9 and TRBJ2-6 provide the parts outside the CDR3, is DTGVSQNPRHKITKRGQNVTFRCDPISEHNRLYWYRQTLGQGPEFLTYFQNEAQLEKSRLLSDRFSAERPKGSFSTLEIQRTEQGDSAMYLCASSLDGAGANVLTFGAGSRLTVL.

This sequence joins TRBV15 and TRBJ2-3; 8 nucleotides agree with TRBD2. Germline V gives CDR1 LNHNV, CDR2 YYDKDF (reference sequence). This CDR3 has 17 residues. V shed 2 bases, J shed 1 base, and the junction held 8 bases outside the gene matches. CDR3 protein: CATSRSSGSRGTDTQYF. Written as DNA, the CDR3 is TGTGCCACCAGCAGATCAAGCGGGAGCCGGGGCACAGATACGCAGTATTTT.

The chain has TRBV7-2 and TRBJ2-2; 7 positions agree with TRBD1. The CDR3 totals 15 residues. Trimming at V came to 6 bases and at J to 4 bases, leaving 8 bases not matched to a gene. CDR1 is SGHTA and CDR2 is FQGNSA in the germline V gene. The CDR3 sequence is CASRYDRAGTGELFF. As DNA, the CDR3 is TGTGCCAGCAGATACGACAGGGCGGGCACCGGGGAGCTGTTTTTT.

In this sample, this clonotype turned up a few times. The chain links TRBV5-1 to TRBJ1-1; the D is unclear. The CDR3 is 14 residues long. The germline V and J ends were trimmed by 0 bases and 3 bases, with 9 bases remaining between them. CDR1 and CDR2 from the germline V gene are SGHRS and YFSETQ. CDR3 bases: TGCGCCAGCAGCTTGGCCGTGGAGTACACTGAAGCTTTCTTT. This translates into CASSLAVEYTEAFF. The whole variable domain, remainder taken from reference TRBV5-1 and TRBJ1-1, is KAGVTQTPRYLIKTRGQQVTLSCSPISGHRSVSWYQQTPGQGLQFLFEYFSETQRNKGNFPGRFSGRQFSNSRSEMNVSTLELGDSALYLCASSLAVEYTEAFFGQGTRLTVV.